This T cell receptor beta chain was found in a study of CD8 T cells in ankylosing spondylitis. Points from the study as a whole: Earlier work had already found some motif variants in reactive arthritis synovial fluid and blood.

This clonotype has a handful of counts. The antigen remains undetermined. TCRdb re-called the 5' RACE reads with MiXCR, one entry per CDR3 protein. Of approximately 300,000 distinct CDR3 sequences listed, roughly 20% are singletons. CDR3 length: 16 amino acids. CDR1 SGHRS and CDR2 YFSETQ come from the germline V gene. V lost 0 bases and J 6 bases, leaving 17 bases between the germline ends. This receptor was obtained from a male donor with ankylosing spondylitis or in good health (not recorded which). This chain connects TRBV5-1 to TRBJ2-3, with D maybe TRBD1 (6 bases). The sample taken for sequencing was blood, either unsorted or a sorted T cell fraction (not recorded which). This CDR3 is CASSLAPAGVTDTQYF. Here the CDR3 DNA reads TGCGCCAGCAGCTTGGCCCCGGCAGGGGTTACCGATACGCAGTATTTT.